Following are 30 T cell receptor beta chains from one sample sequenced in a study of T cell responses to AZD1222 COVID-19 vaccine. Generated by immunoSEQ multiplex PCR, the TCRdb table keeps only in-frame clones and is missing some. The top ten clones hold approximately 37% of a sample with tens of thousands of clones, 90% of them seen once. Sequencing was performed on peripheral blood, taken 28 days after the second AZD1222 dose. These receptors came from an adult who received the AZD1222 COVID-19 vaccine.

The rearrangement uses TRBV5-1 and TRBJ1-2, with 7 bases lining up with TRBD1. Germline lookup yields CDR1 SGHRS and CDR2 YFSETQ. CDR3 length: 15 residues. J gave up 6 bases and V 1 base, and 9 bases lay outside the gene matches. The CDR3 protein is CASSLSGQVFNGYTF. Written as DNA, the CDR3 is TGCGCCAGCAGCTTGTCTGGACAGGTCTTTAATGGCTACACCTTC.

With respect to this clone: The junction differs from germline at one of its ends, possibly a read error. The chain recombines TRBV19 with TRBJ2-7, with TRBD2 identical over 12 bases. From germline, CDR1 is LNHDA and CDR2 SQIVND (reference sequence). The CDR3 loop spans 15 amino acids. CDR3 region: CASSNRLAGAYAQYF. The CDR3 nucleotides are TGTGCCAGTAGTAACCGACTAGCGGGGGCCTACGCGCAGTACTTC. The full variable domain, rest sourced from reference TRBV19 and TRBJ2-7, is DGGITQSPKYLFRKEGQNVTLSCEQNLNHDAMYWYRQDPGQGLRLIYYSQIVNDFQKGDIAEGYSVSREKKESFPLTVTSAQKNPTAFYLCASSNRLAGAYAQYFGPGTRLTVT.

V and J are TRBV6-2 or TRBV6-3 and TRBJ2-3; no clear D gene. The CDR3 covers 13 residues. V was pared by 2 bases and J by 9 bases, with 12 bases between. Germline V gene data show CDR1 as MNHEY and CDR2 as SVGEGT. DNA for the CDR3: TGTGCCAGCAGTTACCCCGGTCCAACGACGCAGTATTTT. Its protein is CASSYPGPTTQYF.

The chain has TRBV4-2 and TRBJ2-1; D gene unclear. The germline V and J ends were trimmed by 1 base and 3 bases, with 4 bases remaining between them. The CDR3 runs 13 residues. Germline lookup yields CDR1 LGHNA and CDR2 YNFKEQ. The CDR3 sequence is CASSQGDYNEQFF. In DNA form, the CDR3 reads TGTGCCAGCAGCCAAGGGGACTACAATGAGCAGTTCTTC.

This chain links TRBV4-2 with TRBJ1-1; D remains unclear. Trimming took 0 bases from V and 1 from J, leaving 9 bases between them. Germline lookup yields CDR1 LGHNA and CDR2 YNFKEQ. The CDR3 runs to 15 residues. DNA of the CDR3: TGTGCCAGCAGCCAAGAGGAAGTAGCGAACACTGAAGCTTTCTTT. Translating gives CASSQEEVANTEAFF.

This clone was recorded only once. The chain links TRBV4-1 to TRBJ2-1; 10 bases match TRBD2. Germline CDR1 and CDR2: MGHRA and YSYEKL. CDR3 size: 18 residues. The J segment lost 4 bases and the V segment lost 1 base, leaving 10 bases of the junction unmatched. In nucleotides, the CDR3 is TGCGCCAGCAGCCAAGTTCATAGCGGGGGGACGCCGTACAATGAGCAGTTCTTC. This codes for CASSQVHSGGTPYNEQFF.

This sequence joins TRBV28 and TRBJ1-2, with D possibly being TRBD1 (6 bases). CDR1 is MDHEN and CDR2 is SYDVKM in the germline V gene. This CDR3 is built from 15 residues. V lost 7 bases to trimming and J lost 1 base, with 16 bases between them. CDR3 DNA sequence: TGTGCCAGCACCCCAGGAAGGGGGAATAACTATGGCTACACCTTC. Its protein product is CASTPGRGNNYGYTF.

CDR3 region: CASSQIGQNQPQHF. CDR3 nucleotide sequence: TGTGCCAGCAGCCAAATCGGACAGAATCAGCCCCAGCATTTT. This chain joins TRBV14 and TRBJ1-5; tentatively, D is TRBD1 (6 bases). CDR1 is SGHDN, CDR2 FVKESK, per germline. The CDR3 is 14 amino acids. Trimming removed 2 bases from V and 4 bases from J, with 9 bases in between.

The V gene is TRBV19, the J gene TRBJ1-5; TRBD1 might be the D (6 bases). The length of the CDR3 is 14 residues. Per the germline V gene, CDR1 is LNHDA and CDR2 is SQIVND (reference sequence). V lost 5 bases and J lost 1, with 9 bases in between. CDR3 residues: CASSVTGSNQPQHF. CDR3 DNA: TGTGCCAGTAGTGTGACAGGCAGCAATCAGCCCCAGCATTTT.

The chain joins TRBV25-1 to TRBJ1-1; 12 bases agree with TRBD1. From germline, CDR1 is MGHDK and CDR2 SYGVNS. The CDR3 consists of 18 residues. V gave up 4 bases and J gave up 4 bases; unmatched junction bases: 13. The CDR3 is CASSGDPGQGAGSTEAFF. CDR3 coding DNA: TGTGCCAGCAGTGGTGACCCGGGACAGGGGGCGGGAAGCACTGAAGCTTTCTTT.

This chain uses TRBV25-1 with TRBJ1-2; tentatively, D is TRBD1 (6 bases). Between the trimmed V and J ends, which lost 6 bases and 3 bases, there was a span of 17 bases. The CDR3 covers 15 residues. Germline-derived CDR1 and CDR2 are MGHDK and SYGVNS. The CDR3 region has the DNA TGTGCCAGCAGCACTAGAGGGAACAGGGACTATGGCTACACCTTC. This gives the protein CASSTRGNRDYGYTF.

The chain's CDR3 is CASSQGHANTEAFF. The CDR3 DNA reads TGTGCCAGCAGCCAAGGGCACGCGAACACTGAAGCTTTCTTT. V usage is TRBV7-2 and J usage is TRBJ1-1, with D unclear. The CDR3 is 14 residues long. Trimming removed 5 bases from V and 1 base from J, with 11 bases in between. From germline, CDR1 is SGHTA and CDR2 FQGNSA.

The rearrangement uses TRBV6-2 or TRBV6-3 and TRBJ2-3; D not resolved. V dropped 6 bases and J dropped 1 base, with 2 bases sitting between them. CDR3 length: 11 amino acids. Germline V gene sequence: CDR1 MNHEY, CDR2 SVGEGT. The CDR3 here is CASSRTDTQYF. The DNA for the CDR3 is TGTGCCAGCAGCCGCACAGATACGCAGTATTTT.

This chain uses TRBV29-1 with TRBJ1-2; 7 bases align to TRBD1. Per germline, CDR1 SQVTM and CDR2 ANQGSEA. The CDR3 length is 13 residues. V shed 7 bases and J 3 bases; nucleotides not matched to a gene: 8. CDR3 amino acids: CSADRAGYYGYTF. The CDR3 nucleotides read TGCAGCGCCGACAGGGCCGGGTACTATGGCTACACCTTC.

Worth noting for this clone: The same CDR3 can be traced to other DNA sequences in this sample. This chain uses TRBV6-5 with TRBJ1-5; the match to TRBD1 covers 7 bases. Trimming cost V 6 bases and J 2 bases; bases outside gene matches: 7. This CDR3 spans 15 amino acids. Germline V lookup: CDR1 MNHEY, CDR2 SVGAGI. The CDR3 DNA is TGTGCCAGCAGCCGACAGGGCTATGGCAATCAGCCCCAGCATTTT. This sequence encodes CASSRQGYGNQPQHF.

This clone was detected only a few times. The chain couples TRBV28 to TRBJ1-2; perhaps TRBD1 as D (5 bases). The germline CDR1 and CDR2 sequences are MDHEN and SYDVKM. This CDR3 comprises 14 residues. The V end was cut by 5 bases, the J end by 0 bases, with 10 bases between. The DNA of the CDR3 is TGTGCCAGCAGTCCGGACACGACTAACTATGGCTACACCTTC. Translation gives CASSPDTTNYGYTF.

The V and J genes are TRBV10-3 and TRBJ2-3; 7 bases are shared with TRBD2. The V and J ends lost 0 bases and 5 bases, in that order; junction bases with no gene match: 5. In germline, CDR1 is ENHRY, CDR2 SYGVKD. This CDR3 comprises 15 residues. CDR3 residues: CAISESTGGGDTQYF. The CDR3 DNA reads as TGTGCCATCAGTGAGTCGACGGGAGGTGGAGATACGCAGTATTTT.

J is TRBJ2-1 and V is TRBV4-3; 8 bases are a match to TRBD2. This CDR3 contains 16 residues. J was trimmed by 4 bases and V by 3 bases; bases with no gene match: 8. Germline-derived CDR1 and CDR2 are LGHNA and YSLEER. CDR3: CASSHGERGGYNEQFF. The CDR3 DNA sequence: TGCGCCAGCAGCCACGGAGAACGGGGGGGGTACAATGAGCAGTTCTTC.

The chain carries TRBV5-1 and TRBJ2-2; possibly TRBD2 for D (6 bases). The V end lost 4 bases, the J end lost 4 bases, and 14 bases lay between the germline ends. The germline gives CDR1 SGHRS, CDR2 YFSETQ. The CDR3 has 15 amino acids. CDR3 DNA: TGCGCCAGCAGCCTAGGTCTCGGGGGCACCGGGGAGCTGTTTTTT. Protein: CASSLGLGGTGELFF.

A single count supports this clone. The V call is TRBV14, the J call TRBJ1-6, with D unclear. With 2 bases removed from V and 9 bases from J, the gap between germline ends came to 11 bases. Germline CDR1 and CDR2: SGHDN and FVKESK. This CDR3 has 14 residues. The CDR3 bases are TGTGCCAGCAGCCAAAACAGTCCCTCTTCACCCCTCCACTTT. Its protein is CASSQNSPSSPLHF.

V usage is TRBV4-1 and J usage is TRBJ2-7; D is unresolved. Trimming shortened V by 0 bases and J by 0 bases, and 12 bases separated the two germline ends. The germline CDR1 and CDR2 sequences are MGHRA and YSYEKL. This CDR3 region has 16 residues. In DNA, the CDR3 is TGCGCCAGCAGCCAAGAAACGGCAGCGCGCTCCTACGAGCAGTACTTC. Protein: CASSQETAARSYEQYF.

The gene calls are TRBV14 and TRBJ2-3; D gene unclear. Germline CDR1 reads SGHDN; CDR2 reads FVKESK. The CDR3 sequence is 14 residues long. Trimming shortened V by 0 bases and J by 5 bases, and 9 bases separated the two germline ends. CDR3 loop: CASSQEAAVDTQYF. Written as DNA, the CDR3 is TGTGCCAGCAGCCAAGAAGCCGCCGTAGATACGCAGTATTTT.

In this sample, this clone turned up once. The V gene is TRBV30, the J gene TRBJ2-2; 7 bases are shared with TRBD1. The V segment lost 2 bases and the J segment 2 bases; nucleotides outside the gene matches: 2. The CDR3 totals 14 residues. Germline lookup yields CDR1 GTSNPN and CDR2 SVGIG (reference sequence). This chain's CDR3 is CAWSTGENTGELFF. The CDR3 coding sequence is TGTGCCTGGAGTACAGGGGAAAACACCGGGGAGCTGTTTTTT.

The V and J genes are TRBV5-1 and TRBJ1-1; D gene unclear. The CDR3 extends over 13 amino acids. The germline V gene has CDR1 SGHRS and CDR2 YFSETQ. Trimming stripped 4 bases from V and 2 bases from J, with 9 bases between. In DNA, the CDR3 is TGCGCCAGCAGCCGGGGAGATAACACTGAAGCTTTCTTT. Translated, it gives CASSRGDNTEAFF.

The chain joins TRBV24-1 to TRBJ2-7; maybe TRBD1 (5 bases). The CDR3 sequence is 14 residues long. Trimming shortened V by 9 bases and J by 3 bases, and 17 bases separated the two germline ends. Looked up from germline, CDR1 is KGHDR and CDR2 is SFDVKD. The CDR3 reads CATSQGGPDYEQYF. The CDR3 coding sequence is TGTGCCACCTCCCAGGGTGGGCCGGACTACGAGCAGTACTTC.

The chain joins TRBV15 to TRBJ1-2; D is unclear. This CDR3 contains 14 residues. Germline CDR1 and CDR2: LNHNV and YYDKDF (reference sequence). V was trimmed by 1 base and J by 3 bases, leaving 9 bases between them. CDR3 in amino acids: CATSRGAGYYGYTF. The CDR3 bases are TGTGCCACCAGCAGAGGTGCCGGATACTATGGCTACACCTTC. The variable domain in full, with the rest retrieved from reference TRBV15 and TRBJ1-2, is DAMVIQNPRYQVTQFGKPVTLSCSQTLNHNVMYWYQQKSSQAPKLLFHYYDKDFNNEADTPDNFQSRRPNTSFCFLDIRSPGLGDTAMYLCATSRGAGYYGYTFGSGTRLTVV.

The V gene is TRBV12-3 or TRBV12-4, the J gene TRBJ2-7; D unresolved. The CDR3 has 13 amino acids. V was cut by 3 bases and J by 6 bases, with 12 bases left in between. The CDR3 loop reads CASSLNLGLEQYF. The DNA for the CDR3 is TGTGCCAGCAGTTTGAATTTAGGTCTCGAGCAGTACTTC.

V and J are TRBV6-2 or TRBV6-3 and TRBJ1-5; D is possibly TRBD1 (6 bases). Trimming shortened V by 4 bases and J by 4 bases, and 14 bases separated the two germline ends. The CDR3 extends over 15 amino acids. Germline loops: CDR1 MNHEY, CDR2 SVGEGT. CDR3 loop: CASSFPHRDNQPQHF. CDR3 nucleotide sequence: TGTGCCAGCAGTTTCCCCCACAGGGATAATCAGCCCCAGCATTTT.

The chain links TRBV4-2 to TRBJ2-3, with D unresolved. Trimming pared 1 base from V and 0 bases from J, leaving 11 bases between. This CDR3 is 16 amino acids long. Germline V lookup: CDR1 LGHNA, CDR2 YNFKEQ. In DNA, the CDR3 is TGTGCCAGCAGCCAAGCCCCAGCGACTAGCACAGATACGCAGTATTTT. Translation gives CASSQAPATSTDTQYF.

This sequence joins TRBV11-3 and TRBJ1-1; 9 positions agree with TRBD1. CDR3 size: 14 residues. Germline V CDR1 and CDR2: SGHNT, YENEEA. The V segment lost 4 bases and the J segment 2 bases; nucleotides outside the gene matches: 2. The CDR3 DNA is TGTGCCAGCAGCTCGACAGGGGGAAACACTGAAGCTTTCTTT. Translated, it gives CASSSTGGNTEAFF.